The 7 T cell receptor beta chains below all came from one sample that was sequenced in a study of regulatory T cells in long-lasting Graves disease. Noted time point: persistent/refractory GD, antithyroid drugs over 5 years with positive TRAb. After RNA was extracted from PBMCs, the TCR library was made from it. TCR beta libraries were built with iRepertoire HTBI primers and Arm-PCR of CDR3 regions. MiXCR, run by TCRdb on the multiplex PCR reads, gives a single entry per CDR3 protein. The profile shows around 400,000 distinct CDR3 sequences, 23% of them singletons. The input for sequencing was peripheral blood mononuclear cells (PBMCs), taken when the disease was refractory, from a patient treated with antithyroid drugs. These receptors originate from a female donor with Graves disease.

This clonotype was recorded at least ten times. A read error may produce the germline difference seen at one junction end. CDR3 bases: TGTGCCAGCAGGTCAGACACCGGGACAGCCGACTTC. Translation gives CASRSDTGTADF. The genes are TRBV28 and TRBJ2-5, with 7 bases matching TRBD1. Germline V CDR1 and CDR2: MDHEN, SYDVKM. The CDR3 runs 12 residues.

The chain uses TRBV14 and TRBJ2-7, with D hard to call. Germline assignment: CDR1 SGHDN and CDR2 FVKESK. The CDR3 totals 13 residues. Trimming took off 1 base at V and 4 bases at J, with 8 bases between the two ends. The chain's CDR3 is CASSQGLGYEQYF. In nucleotides, the CDR3 is TGTGCCAGCAGCCAAGGGTTGGGGTACGAGCAGTACTTC.

This clonotype was seen a handful of times. J is TRBJ1-2 and V is TRBV7-2; D is undetermined. The CDR3 sequence is 15 residues long. Trimming took 1 base from V and 4 from J, leaving 13 bases between them. Germline V CDR1 and CDR2: SGHTA, FQGNSA. CDR3 sequence reads: CASSLDIDAFYGYTF. The CDR3 DNA reads as TGTGCCAGCAGCTTAGATATCGACGCATTCTATGGCTACACCTTC.

The CDR3 spells CSADSGRAHEQYF. CDR3 coding DNA: TGCAGTGCAGATAGCGGGAGGGCCCACGAGCAGTACTTC. V usage is TRBV20-1 and J usage is TRBJ2-7; 11 nucleotides line up with TRBD2. CDR3 length equals 13 residues. The junction had 6 bases not matched to a gene; V was cut back by 6 bases and J by 5 bases. Germline V lookup: CDR1 DFQATT, CDR2 SNEGSKA (reference sequence).

In its sample, this clonotype was seen a few times. V and J are TRBV29-1 and TRBJ1-5; maybe TRBD1 (6 bases). Between the trimmed V and J ends, which lost 6 bases and 6 bases, there was a span of 15 bases. Germline CDR1 SQVTM, CDR2 ANQGSEA. The CDR3 runs to 13 residues. CDR3 sequence (DNA): TGCAGCGTGGAGGAGGGGGGGGGTCAGCCCCAGCATTTT. The encoded protein is CSVEEGGGQPQHF.

In this sample, this clonotype turned up a few times. The gene calls are TRBV6-2 or TRBV6-3 and TRBJ1-6; D may be TRBD1 (5 bases). The length of the CDR3 is 14 residues. V lost 2 bases and J lost 6, with 8 bases in between. Germline-derived CDR1 and CDR2 are MNHEY and SVGEGT. The CDR3 DNA sequence: TGTGCCAGCAGTTACGGGGGGAGTAATTCACCCCTCCACTTT. Protein sequence: CASSYGGSNSPLHF.

This clonotype has just a few counts. V and J are TRBV7-9 and TRBJ2-5; 9 bases map to TRBD1. Germline CDR1 SEHNR, CDR2 FQNEAQ (reference sequence). This CDR3 has 18 residues. V shed 3 bases and J 2 bases; nucleotides not matched to a gene: 13. For the CDR3, the DNA is TGTGCCAGCAGCTTTCTGGGACAGGGTAAATTTGCGCAAGAGACCCAGTACTTC. Translated: CASSFLGQGKFAQETQYF. Drawing the rest from reference TRBV7-9 and TRBJ2-5, the complete variable domain is DTGVSQNPRHKITKRGQNVTFRCDPISEHNRLYWYRQTLGQGPEFLTYFQNEAQLEKSRLLSDRFSAERPKGSFSTLEIQRTEQGDSAMYLCASSFLGQGKFAQETQYFGPGTRLLVL.